The rows below give T cell receptor beta chains drawn from one sample of a study of blood T cell repertoires in COVID-19. Repertoires were generated with immunoSEQ multiplex PCR, while TCRdb's copy carries only in-frame clones and drops some. The table lists around 120,000 clones, about three quarters of them singletons. Sequencing was done on a sample of peripheral blood. These receptors all come from a human donor with acute or convalescent COVID-19. The donor label of this sample is uncertain. CDR3s include the opening cysteine and the closing phenylalanine or tryptophan. Fields, in order: J gene, CDR3 length, clone size, D gene, V gene, CDR3 DNA, CDR3 protein. The D gene is left open where the match is weak. A clone size is listed for some rows: how often the clone was seen (once, few, many), or a class if it is expanded.

TRBJ1-1,14,.,.,TRBV29-1,TGCAGCGTTGAAGACAGGGGTGACAGCACTGAAGCTTTCTTT,CSVEDRGDSTEAFF
TRBJ1-5,17,.,.,TRBV5-8,TGTGCCAGCAGCCGATTTTCAGGGGCGCGGAGCAATCAGCCCCAGCATTTT,CASSRFSGARSNQPQHF
TRBJ2-7,15,.,.,TRBV5-5,TGTGCCACCGCCAGGGGACCTGAAAAACTTTACGAGCAGTACTTC,CATARGPEKLYEQYF
TRBJ1-1,13,.,.,TRBV27,TGTGCCAGCAGCCTGGACAGAACTTTGGTCGCTTTCTTT,CASSLDRTLVAFF
TRBJ1-1,13,many,.,TRBV6-5,TGTGCCAGCATTCGACAGCCGAACACTGAAGCTTTCTTT,CASIRQPNTEAFF
TRBJ1-4,14,.,.,TRBV7-9,TGTGCCAGCAGCGCGGACCCGGGAGGAGAAAAACTGTTTTTT,CASSADPGGEKLFF
TRBJ1-3,17,.,.,TRBV13,TGTGCCAGCAGCTTAGCCCCTGTAAAGAGCTCTGGAAACACCATATATTTT,CASSLAPVKSSGNTIYF
TRBJ1-2,19,.,TRBD1,TRBV19,TGTGCCAGTAGTATGCGGAAAGGTCGGAAGGGACAGGACAACTATGGCTACACCTTC,CASSMRKGRKGQDNYGYTF
TRBJ2-3,20,.,TRBD1,TRBV4-1,TGCGCCAGCAGCCAAGACGGCAGGGGGCGGTTATTGACAGACACAGATACGCAGTATTTT,CASSQDGRGRLLTDTDTQYF
TRBJ2-3,13,.,.,TRBV7-9,TGTGCCAGCAGCGTAACAAGCACAGATACGCAGTATTTT,CASSVTSTDTQYF
TRBJ1-5,14,.,TRBD1,TRBV4-1,TGCGCCAGCAGCCCGGACAGGGTTAATCAGCCCCAGCATTTT,CASSPDRVNQPQHF
TRBJ2-7,13,few,.,TRBV21-1,TGTGCCAGCACCCTAGAGAAGGAGCACGAGCAGTACTTC,CASTLEKEHEQYF
TRBJ2-1,14,.,.,TRBV6-5,TGTGCCAGCTGCGCAATACTTGGGAGCAATGAGCAGTTCTTC,CASCAILGSNEQFF
TRBJ2-1,14,.,.,TRBV3-1/TRBV3-2,TGTGCCAGCAGCCAAGGGTCCCAGGCCATTGAGCAGTTCTTC,CASSQGSQAIEQFF
TRBJ1-1,14,.,.,TRBV25-1,TGTGCCAGCAGGGACAGCCTCATGAACACTGAAGCTTTCTTT,CASRDSLMNTEAFF
TRBJ1-5,15,.,.,TRBV30,TGTGCCTGGAGTGTACCCGGGGGTAGCAATCAGCCCCAGCATTTT,CAWSVPGGSNQPQHF
TRBJ1-2,17,once,.,TRBV27,TGTGCCAGCAGACCCACTTACTTTGATGTAGCTAACTATGGCTACACCTTC,CASRPTYFDVANYGYTF
TRBJ2-5,15,few,.,TRBV6-4,TGTGCCAGCAAGAAAGAGGGTGGGGAAGCAGAGACCCAGTACTTC,CASKKEGGEAETQYF
TRBJ1-2,13,.,.,TRBV27,TGTGCCAGCAGTTTAGGGCTGAACTATGGCTACACCTTC,CASSLGLNYGYTF
TRBJ2-2,13,.,.,TRBV3-1/TRBV3-2,TGTGCCAGCAGCCATTCCTACACCGGGGAGCTGTTTTTT,CASSHSYTGELFF
TRBJ2-7,12,many,.,TRBV3-1/TRBV3-2,TGTGCCAGCAGCCAAACTTCCTACGAGCAGTACTTC,CASSQTSYEQYF
TRBJ1-2,13,.,.,TRBV19,TGTGCCAGTAGTACGGGGGATAGGTATGGCTACACCTTC,CASSTGDRYGYTF
TRBJ1-5,21,.,TRBD1,TRBV5-1,TGCGCCAGCAGCTTACATGAATTCGGACAGGGGAGGCCATATAGCAATCAGCCCCAGCATTTT,CASSLHEFGQGRPYSNQPQHF
TRBJ2-5,16,.,TRBD2,TRBV18,TGTGCCAGCTCACCGACCAGCGGGGCGTACCAAGAGACCCAGTACTTC,CASSPTSGAYQETQYF
TRBJ2-5,17,many,.,TRBV5-1,TGCGCCAGCAGCGTAGAAGGTGGACTCCCGAACCAAGAGACCCAGTACTTC,CASSVEGGLPNQETQYF
TRBJ2-7,15,.,TRBD1,TRBV18,TGTGCCAGCTCACCACGAGGCAGGGGGTCATACGAGCAGTACTTC,CASSPRGRGSYEQYF
TRBJ2-5,15,.,TRBD1,TRBV7-9,TGTGCCAGCAGCTTAGGCGGGACAGGCCAAGAGACCCAGTACTTC,CASSLGGTGQETQYF
TRBJ2-5,14,.,TRBD1,TRBV6-1,TGTGCCAGCAGTGATCAAGACAGGGAAGAGACCCAGTACTTC,CASSDQDREETQYF
TRBJ2-7,13,few,.,TRBV3-1/TRBV3-2,TGTGCCAGCAGCCCTAGCCCGACCCGCGAGCAGTACTTC,CASSPSPTREQYF
TRBJ2-1,14,.,.,TRBV7-9,TGTGCCAGCAGCTTGTCGACGGGGGACAATGAGCAGTTCTTC,CASSLSTGDNEQFF
TRBJ2-5,16,.,TRBD1,TRBV7-6,TGTGCCAGCAGCTTCCGCCGGGGACAGCCGACAGAGACCCAGTACTTC,CASSFRRGQPTETQYF
TRBJ2-3,16,.,TRBD2,TRBV9,TGTGCCAGCAGCAAGGGGACTAGCGACGGCACAGATACGCAGTATTTT,CASSKGTSDGTDTQYF
TRBJ1-1,15,few,TRBD1,TRBV4-1,TGCGCCAGCAGCCTTGGGACAGGAGGGTTCCCGGGAGCTTTCTTT,CASSLGTGGFPGAFF
TRBJ1-6,12,.,.,TRBV11-2,TGTGCCAGCAGCTTAGTCCTTTCACCCCTCCACTTT,CASSLVLSPLHF
TRBJ1-1,12,.,.,TRBV29-1,TGCAGCGTGGCGACAGAGAACACTGAAGCTTTCTTT,CSVATENTEAFF
TRBJ1-2,16,.,.,TRBV24-1,TGTGCCACCAGTGATTCCCTCCGGACAGAGATGCATGGCTACACCTTC,CATSDSLRTEMHGYTF
TRBJ1-4,19,.,.,TRBV21-1,TGTGCCAGCAGCACAAACTTTCGGCTGGTTCCAGGGGGCGGTGAAAAACTGTTTTTT,CASSTNFRLVPGGGEKLFF
TRBJ2-7,16,.,.,TRBV21-1,TGTGCCAGCAGATCCCCGCAGCGCTGGGGAGCCTACGAGCAGTACTTC,CASRSPQRWGAYEQYF
TRBJ2-2,14,.,.,TRBV30,TGTGCCTGGAAGCAGGAGGCCAGAGGCGGGGAGCTGTTTTTT,CAWKQEARGGELFF
TRBJ1-5,15,few,TRBD1,TRBV18,TGTGCCAGCTCACCGTCCCGGGACAGGGTTCAGCCCCAGCATTTT,CASSPSRDRVQPQHF
TRBJ1-5,15,few,.,TRBV11-2,TGTGCCAGCAGCTTAGATCGAGGGGGACGTCAGCCCCAGCATTTT,CASSLDRGGRQPQHF
TRBJ1-6,17,.,TRBD1,TRBV19,TGTGCCAGTAGTATAAAATGGACAGGAGCAACTAATTCACCCCTCCACTTT,CASSIKWTGATNSPLHF
TRBJ1-1,14,.,TRBD1,TRBV4-2,TGTGCCAGCAGCCGACCGGACAGGGGGCGGGGAGCTTTCTTT,CASSRPDRGRGAFF
TRBJ2-3,14,few,.,TRBV7-8,TGTGCCAGCAGCTTATACGCAGGGACAGATACGCAGTATTTT,CASSLYAGTDTQYF
TRBJ2-3,15,.,TRBD2,TRBV9,TGTGCCAGCAGCGTAGAGCGGGGGGTCACAGATACGCAGTATTTT,CASSVERGVTDTQYF
TRBJ2-5,14,.,.,TRBV25-1,TGTGCCAGCAGTGAACGGCGGGGCCAAGAGACCCAGTACTTC,CASSERRGQETQYF
TRBJ1-3,17,.,TRBD1,TRBV5-1,TGCGCCAGCAGCGGGGGACAGGGGGCCCCCTCTGGAAACACCATATATTTT,CASSGGQGAPSGNTIYF
TRBJ2-2,15,.,TRBD2,TRBV6-5,TGTGCCAGCAGGATAGGGCTAGCGGGGGTAGGGGAGCTGTTTTTT,CASRIGLAGVGELFF
TRBJ2-1,14,.,TRBD1,TRBV6-4,TGTGCCAGCAGCCCGGGACAGAATTACAATGAGCAGTTCTTC,CASSPGQNYNEQFF
TRBJ1-4,15,few,TRBD1,TRBV11-2,TGTGCCAGCAGCTATGGACAGGGGCGGGCGGAAAAACTGTTTTTT,CASSYGQGRAEKLFF
TRBJ1-6,14,.,TRBD1,TRBV28,TGTGCCAGCAGTTCCAGGGGGTATAATTCACCCCTCCACTTT,CASSSRGYNSPLHF
TRBJ1-6,16,.,TRBD1,TRBV29-1,TGCAGCGTCTCGGTCCCGGGACAGGGAGTGAATTCACCCCTCCACTTT,CSVSVPGQGVNSPLHF
TRBJ1-2,15,few,.,TRBV4-2,TGTGCCAGCAGCCAAGATAGGATCCAGGGTAATGGCTACACCTTC,CASSQDRIQGNGYTF
TRBJ1-3,14,.,.,TRBV27,TGTGCCAGCAGTTCCGCGGTCTCTGGAAACACCATATATTTT,CASSSAVSGNTIYF
TRBJ2-1,14,many,TRBD2,TRBV28,TGTGCCAGCAGCCGCGGACTAGCGGGGGTTGAGCAGTTCTTC,CASSRGLAGVEQFF